Here is one T cell receptor (beta chain) with its context. The table lists this clonotype with a few counts. No cognate antigen has been identified for it. No much larger clone exists at a distance of one base, and base qualities are not known. The junction shows trimming of 5 bases on V and 5 bases on J, and the gene matches do not reach 4 bases of it. The cysteine opens and the phenylalanine closes a CDR3 of 14 amino acids. Kept here is only the CDR3 DNA, which spans 42 bases and is read in frame from base 1. CDR1 and CDR2 were assigned from the germline V gene as SGHVS and FQNEAQ. These data are taken from a study of CD8 T cells in ankylosing spondylitis (dated by TCRdb to the late 2010s). Concerning the study at large: To find TCR variants linked to disease, the study profiled T cell receptor beta repertoires in ankylosing spondylitis patients and healthy donors. The full study cohort was made up of 20 to 25 ankylosing spondylitis patients and 108 healthy donors. Peripheral blood samples were taken, and synovial fluid was additionally collected from ankylosing spondylitis patients. General findings and caveats noted by the study authors: The disease-linked clones showed a CD8+ phenotype and occurred at relatively low frequencies in peripheral blood. The disease-linked clones were reported to be significantly enriched in matched synovial fluid samples from ankylosing spondylitis patients. Some of the motif variants had been reported before in the synovial fluid and blood of reactive arthritis patients, a finding that suggests common disease-initiation mechanisms. Blood from ankylosing spondylitis patients appeared to be characterized by a TCR beta motif composed of about 8 highly homologous amino acid variants.

The data were produced on an Illumina HiSeq 2500. Quantitative 5'-RACE with molecular barcodes was the method used to prepare the TCR beta libraries. On the authors' methods: A new computational method based on a probabilistic model of VDJ rearrangement was used to identify disease-linked TCR variants. TCRdb reprocessed the public reads (quality trimming at Q25 with fastp, clone calling with MiXCR) and kept in-frame beta chains. Entries that share a CDR3 protein sequence are merged under the most common genes and DNA. TCRdb's processing, not the authors', yielded these V and J calls. The table for this sample lists 200,000 to 250,000 distinct CDR3 sequences; roughly 6.6% of them were counted only once. The top ten constitute approximately 15% of the sample.

Sequencing used blood, either unsorted or a sorted T cell fraction (not recorded which). The origin of this receptor is a male donor with ankylosing spondylitis. The V and J segments used are TRBV7-8 and TRBJ2-1, with 9 middle bases fitting TRBD2. This receptor carries the CDR3 CASSPIAGDNEQFF. The sequenced DNA is TGTGCCAGCAGCCCGATAGCGGGGGACAATGAGCAGTTCTTC.